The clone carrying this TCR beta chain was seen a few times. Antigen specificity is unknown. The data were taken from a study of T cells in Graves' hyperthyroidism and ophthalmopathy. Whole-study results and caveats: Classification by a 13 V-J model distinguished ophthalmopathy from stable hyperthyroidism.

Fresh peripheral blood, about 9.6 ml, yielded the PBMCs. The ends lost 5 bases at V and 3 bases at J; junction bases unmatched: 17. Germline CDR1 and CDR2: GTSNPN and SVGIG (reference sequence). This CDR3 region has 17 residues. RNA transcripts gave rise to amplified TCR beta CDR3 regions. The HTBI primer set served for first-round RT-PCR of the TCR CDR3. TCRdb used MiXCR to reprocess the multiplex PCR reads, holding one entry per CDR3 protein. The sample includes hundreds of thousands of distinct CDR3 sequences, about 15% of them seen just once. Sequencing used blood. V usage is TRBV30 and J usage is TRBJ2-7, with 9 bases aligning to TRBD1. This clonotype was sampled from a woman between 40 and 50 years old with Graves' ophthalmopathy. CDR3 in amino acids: CAWPNSPRGQGIYEQYF. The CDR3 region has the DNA TGTGCCTGGCCTAACTCACCGCGGGGACAGGGCATCTACGAGCAGTACTTC.